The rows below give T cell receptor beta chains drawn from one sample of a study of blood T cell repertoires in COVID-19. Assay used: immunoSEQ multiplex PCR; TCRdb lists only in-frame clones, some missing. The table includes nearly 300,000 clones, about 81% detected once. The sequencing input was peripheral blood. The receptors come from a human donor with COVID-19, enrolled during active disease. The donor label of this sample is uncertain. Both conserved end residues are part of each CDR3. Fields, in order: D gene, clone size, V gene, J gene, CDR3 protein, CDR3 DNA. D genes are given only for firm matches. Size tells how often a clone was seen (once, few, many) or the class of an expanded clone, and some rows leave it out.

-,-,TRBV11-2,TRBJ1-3,CASSPRGISGNTIYF,TGTGCCAGCAGCCCCAGGGGCATCTCTGGAAACACCATATATTTT
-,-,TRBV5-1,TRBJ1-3,CASSLGPGASGNTIYF,TGCGCCAGCAGCTTGGGGCCGGGAGCCTCTGGAAACACCATATATTTT
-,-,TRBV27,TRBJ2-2,CASSTSLPPNTGELFF,TGTGCCAGCAGTACTAGCCTCCCTCCGAACACCGGGGAGCTGTTTTTT
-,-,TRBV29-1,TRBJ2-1,CSGDISGGSNEQFF,TGCAGCGGGGATATATCGGGCGGGTCCAATGAGCAGTTCTTC
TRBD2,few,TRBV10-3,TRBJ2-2,CAISQAGERGLRTGELFF,TGTGCCATCTCTCAGGCGGGGGAGAGAGGGCTAAGGACCGGGGAGCTGTTTTTT
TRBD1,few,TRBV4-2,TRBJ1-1,CASSDQKTGTTEAFF,TGTGCCAGCAGCGACCAAAAGACAGGGACCACTGAAGCTTTCTTT
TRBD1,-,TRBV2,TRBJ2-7,CASSPRTGSSYEQYF,TGTGCCAGCAGCCCAAGGACAGGGTCGAGCTACGAGCAGTACTTC
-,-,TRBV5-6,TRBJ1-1,CASSLQGTLNTEAFF,TGTGCCAGCAGCTTGCAGGGCACTCTGAACACTGAAGCTTTCTTT
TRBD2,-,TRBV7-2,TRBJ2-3,CASSLTGGFTDTQYF,TGTGCCAGCAGCTTAACGGGAGGATTCACAGATACGCAGTATTTT
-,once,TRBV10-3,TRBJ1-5,CAISESLGQPQHF,TGTGCCATCAGTGAGTCTCTCGGTCAGCCCCAGCATTTT
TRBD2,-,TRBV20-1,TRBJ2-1,CSASRLAGVNEQFF,TGCAGTGCTAGTCGCCTAGCGGGAGTGAATGAGCAGTTCTTC
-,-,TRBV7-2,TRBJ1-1,CASSFFSVEAFF,TGTGCCAGCAGCTTTTTTAGTGTGGAAGCTTTCTTT
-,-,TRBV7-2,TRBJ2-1,CASSQLVSSYNEQFF,TGTGCCAGCAGCCAACTAGTATCCTCCTACAATGAGCAGTTCTTC